This T cell receptor (beta chain) was profiled in a study of T cell responses to AZD1222 COVID-19 vaccine. V lost 11 bases and J lost 8, with 15 bases in between. The germline V gene encodes CDR1 MDHEN and CDR2 SYDVKM. The CDR3 length is 12 residues. Method: immunoSEQ multiplex PCR; TCRdb's copy keeps in-frame clones and lacks some. Found here are about 48,000 clones, approximately 83% of them singletons; the top ten hold 6% to 7%. The sequence was collected from an adult who received the AZD1222 COVID-19 vaccine. Sequenced material: peripheral blood, taken 28 days after the second AZD1222 dose. The chain links TRBV28 to TRBJ1-4; D possibly corresponds to TRBD1 (6 bases). CDR3 nucleotides: TGTGCCGCGGGGGCAGGGGTCGAAAAACTGTTTTTT. Translated: CAAGAGVEKLFF.